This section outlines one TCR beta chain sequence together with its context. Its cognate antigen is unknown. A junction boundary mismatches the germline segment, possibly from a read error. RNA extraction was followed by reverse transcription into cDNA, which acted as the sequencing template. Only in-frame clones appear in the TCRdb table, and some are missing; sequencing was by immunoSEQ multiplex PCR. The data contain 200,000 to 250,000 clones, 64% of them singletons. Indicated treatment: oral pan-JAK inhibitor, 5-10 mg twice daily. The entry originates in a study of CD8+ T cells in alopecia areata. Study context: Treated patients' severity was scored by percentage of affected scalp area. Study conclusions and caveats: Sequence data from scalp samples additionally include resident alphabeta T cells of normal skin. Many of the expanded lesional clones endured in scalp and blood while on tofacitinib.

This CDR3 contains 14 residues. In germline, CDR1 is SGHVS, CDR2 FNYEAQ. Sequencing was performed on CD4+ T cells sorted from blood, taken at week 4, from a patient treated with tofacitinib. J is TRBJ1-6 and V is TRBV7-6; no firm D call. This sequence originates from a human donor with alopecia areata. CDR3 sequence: CASSLDEAYSPLHF. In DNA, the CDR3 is TGTGCCAGCAGCTTAGATGAGGCGTATTCACCTCTCCACTTT.